This T cell receptor beta chain was obtained from a study of cytomegalovirus exposure and HLA in healthy donors. A remark on this clone: What it binds is not known.

Notes on the study in general: A further, later analysis showed that HLA-associated TCR beta chains (compared with equally common others) were more clonally expanded. A later analysis revealed that TCR association rates differed between HLA loci, peaking at DRB1 and bottoming out at HLA-C. The authors considered a cluster of highly shared sequence variants likely to be a sequencing artifact.

Per the germline V gene, CDR1 is SGHDT and CDR2 is YYEEEE. The ends were cut back, 4 bases at V and 6 bases at J, with 8 bases in the middle. This CDR3 has 11 residues. With 60 Vbeta and 13 Jbeta primers, the PCR was carried out. The assay was immunoSEQ multiplex PCR, and TCRdb's table has in-frame clones only and misses some. The sample contains under 200,000 clones, almost 85% of which appear only once. The sequenced sample consisted of PBMCs. V and J are TRBV5-6 and TRBJ2-7; maybe TRBD2 (6 bases). This clonotype originated in a woman aged 45-65 years in good health and CMV-seronegative. The CDR3 bases are TGTGCCAGCAGCGGGGAGGCCGAGCAGTACTTC. Translating it yields CASSGEAEQYF.